This TCR beta chain was documented in a study of T cell changes during pregnancy in multiple sclerosis. Generated by immunoSEQ multiplex PCR, the TCRdb table keeps only in-frame clones and is missing some. The data hold 65,000 to 85,000 clones, with 80% to 95% observed a single time. The CDR3 contains 15 residues. The V gene's germline CDR1 is MNHNY and CDR2 SVGAGI (reference sequence). J was trimmed by 5 bases and V by 2 bases; bases with no gene match: 7. This clone occurred once. The sequences come from peripheral blood, collected in the second trimester of pregnancy. The source of this sequence is a female donor with multiple sclerosis, enrolled in a pregnancy study. The chain has TRBV6-6 and TRBJ2-7, with 9 bases matching TRBD1. The CDR3 spells CASSYPTGGEDEQYF. The CDR3 coding sequence is TGTGCCAGCAGTTACCCCACAGGGGGCGAGGACGAGCAGTACTTC.